These 7 T cell receptor beta chains originate from one sample sequenced in a study of blood T cell repertoires in COVID-19. TCRdb's table, derived via immunoSEQ multiplex PCR, lists solely in-frame clones and lacks some. The table lists under 20,000 clones, more than 75% of them singletons. Sequencing input: peripheral blood. These receptor sequences come from a human donor in a cohort sampled during active COVID-19.

The rearrangement joins TRBV7-2 to TRBJ2-2, with 11 bases fitting TRBD2. Germline V CDR1 and CDR2: SGHTA, FQGNSA. V lost 8 bases and J lost 9; bases outside the gene matches: 14. The CDR3 is 16 residues long. Here the CDR3 reads CASAPPGLADVRELFF. In DNA form, the CDR3 reads TGTGCCAGCGCACCCCCGGGACTAGCGGACGTAAGGGAGCTGTTTTTT.

The chain's CDR3 is CASSEQGSQYF. The CDR3 nucleotides are TGTGCCAGCAGTGAACAGGGGTCGCAGTATTTT. The chain is built from TRBV2 and TRBJ2-3; weak D call: TRBD1 (6 bases). The germline V gene has CDR1 SNHLY and CDR2 FYNNEI. CDR3 length: 11 amino acids. V dropped 2 bases and J dropped 10 bases, with 7 bases sitting between them.

CDR3 residues: CASSLSSGLGEQYF. The CDR3 region has the DNA TGTGCCAGCAGTTTATCCAGCGGACTTGGCGAGCAGTACTTC. This chain uses TRBV27 with TRBJ2-7, with D possibly being TRBD2 (5 bases). This CDR3 spans 14 amino acids. V gave up 0 bases and J gave up 6 bases, with 12 bases separating them. Germline V CDR1 and CDR2: MNHEY, SMNVEV (reference sequence).

The V call is TRBV27, the J call TRBJ2-1; D may be TRBD2 (5 bases). The CDR3 sequence is 16 residues long. Trimming shortened V by 6 bases and J by 0 bases, and 15 bases separated the two germline ends. Germline V gene data show CDR1 as MNHEY and CDR2 as SMNVEV (reference sequence). The CDR3, as DNA: TGTGCCAGCAGCGGACTGGATCCGAGCTCCTACAATGAGCAGTTCTTC. Residues: CASSGLDPSSYNEQFF.

The rearrangement joins TRBV27 to TRBJ1-1, with unresolved D. CDR1 and CDR2 (germline): MNHEY, SMNVEV (reference sequence). V lost 3 bases, J lost 5 bases, and 13 bases lay in between. The CDR3 has 14 amino acids. The CDR3 sequence is CASSFVAGKTEAFF. CDR3 sequence (DNA): TGTGCCAGCAGTTTCGTTGCGGGCAAAACTGAAGCTTTCTTT.

This clone showed up just a few times. The genes are TRBV5-4 and TRBJ2-7; D might be TRBD2 (5 bases). The V gene lost 4 bases and the J gene lost 5 bases, with 13 bases spanning the gap. This CDR3 spans 13 amino acids. Germline V gene lookup returns CDR1 SGHNT and CDR2 YYREEE (reference sequence). The CDR3 region is CASSPSPGDEQYF. CDR3 DNA: TGTGCCAGCAGCCCCTCCCCCGGGGACGAGCAGTACTTC.

This clone was seen only a few times. One junction end disagrees with the germline gene, perhaps due to a read error. This chain connects TRBV2 to TRBJ2-7; D not certain. The germline gives CDR1 SNHLY, CDR2 FYNNEI. This CDR3 has 13 residues. CDR3 residues: CASREDITYEQYF. DNA for the CDR3: TGTGCCAGCAGAGAAGACATCACCTACGAGCAGTACTTC.